The 31 T cell receptor beta chains reported below all come from one sample, sequenced in a study of beta chain features in type 1 diabetes. The isolated RNA, all of it, was reverse transcribed, so expressed TCRB transcripts were what got sequenced. The protocol was immunoSEQ multiplex PCR, while the TCRdb copy is restricted to in-frame clones and leaves out a portion. The profile shows roughly 60,000 clones, about 55% of them singletons. What was sequenced was Tregs from blood. The receptors derive from a woman between 18 and 29 years old in good health.

J is TRBJ1-3 and V is TRBV7-2; the match to TRBD1 covers 7 bases. Germline CDR1 and CDR2: SGHTA and FQGNSA. V dropped 4 bases and J dropped 4; count of bases not matched to a gene: 7. The CDR3 covers 15 residues. CDR3 nucleotides: TGTGCCAGCAGCTCGCAACAGGGGACAGGAAACACCATATATTTT. It is translated as CASSSQQGTGNTIYF.

A single count supports this clone. J is TRBJ2-5 and V is TRBV6-6; TRBD2 is a possible D gene (6 bases). The V and J ends lost 6 bases and 5 bases respectively, with 10 bases between them. This CDR3 spans 12 amino acids. Germline CDR1 and CDR2: MNHNY and SVGAGI (reference sequence). CDR3 sequence reads: CASRGLRETQYF. Written as DNA, the CDR3 is TGTGCCAGCAGGGGACTGCGTGAGACCCAGTACTTC.

V is TRBV20-1 and J is TRBJ1-2; D unresolved. Germline V CDR1 and CDR2: DFQATT, SNEGSKA (reference sequence). The CDR3 contains 11 residues. The V end was cut by 1 base, the J end by 4 bases, with 4 bases between. CDR3: CSARASYGYTF. Written as DNA, the CDR3 is TGCAGTGCTAGAGCCTCCTATGGCTACACCTTC.

The chain employs TRBV7-2 and TRBJ2-1; TRBD2 agrees at 10 bases. This CDR3 has 13 residues. V gave up 1 base and J gave up 10 bases; unmatched junction bases: 1. Germline V CDR1 and CDR2: SGHTA, FQGNSA. The CDR3 region has the DNA TGTGCCAGCAGCTTAGGGACTAGCGGCGAGCAGTTCTTC. Its translation: CASSLGTSGEQFF.

The J gene is TRBJ1-1, the V gene TRBV6-1; D might be TRBD1 (6 bases). Between the trimmed V and J ends, which lost 6 bases and 8 bases, there was a span of 16 bases. CDR1 MNHNS and CDR2 SASEGT come from the germline V gene. The CDR3 extends over 13 amino acids. CDR3 in amino acids: CASREQGRSEAFF. The CDR3, as DNA: TGTGCCAGCAGGGAACAGGGTCGGTCGGAAGCTTTCTTT.

This chain links TRBV6-5 with TRBJ2-3; 9 bases line up with TRBD2. Unmatched junction bases numbered 5, after V lost 5 bases and J lost 5 bases. CDR1 is MNHEY, CDR2 SVGAGI, per germline. The CDR3 is 14 amino acids. This CDR3 is CASSPGLAVDTQYF. Here the CDR3 DNA reads TGTGCCAGCAGTCCGGGACTAGCAGTAGATACGCAGTATTTT.

This clone was detected a few times. The gene calls are TRBV7-9 and TRBJ1-2; weak D call: TRBD1 (6 bases). CDR1 and CDR2 (germline): SEHNR, FQNEAQ (reference sequence). Trimming removed 0 bases at V and 8 bases at J, with 10 bases between. CDR3 length equals 13 residues. CDR3 nucleotides: TGTGCCAGCAGCTTAGCGATACAGGGAGGCTACACCTTC. It yields the protein CASSLAIQGGYTF.

J is TRBJ2-5 and V is TRBV7-9, with a possible D match to TRBD1 (5 bases). The J call may be wrong; the DNA end is better matched by TRBJ2-7. From germline, CDR1 is SEHNR and CDR2 FQNEAQ (reference sequence). The CDR3 contains 14 residues. DNA for the CDR3: TGTGCCAGCAGCTTAGGAAGGGGTACCTACGAGCAGTACTTC. This encodes CASSLGRGTYEQYF.

The V call is TRBV5-1, the J call TRBJ2-4, with 9 nucleotides matching TRBD1. The CDR3 is made up of 13 amino acids. Germline CDR1 and CDR2: SGHRS and YFSETQ. V was clipped by 3 bases and J by 8 bases; unmatched bases: 3. As DNA, the CDR3 is TGCGCCAGCAGCTCGGGACAGGGACACATTCAGTACTTC. Translated, it gives CASSSGQGHIQYF.

V gene TRBV6-7 combines with J gene TRBJ2-1, with D tentatively TRBD2 (6 bases). TRBV6-7 is an open reading frame, and its role is uncertain. CDR3 length: 11 residues. Deletions cut 4 bases from V and 16 bases from J, with 14 bases between. The CDR3 region is CASSLAAWKFF. The DNA of the CDR3 is TGTGCCAGCAGTTTAGCGGCTTGGAAATTCTTC.

CDR3 DNA sequence: TGTGCCTGGCAACACACTAGCGCAGATACGCAGTATTTT. It is translated as CAWQHTSADTQYF. This chain joins TRBV30 and TRBJ2-3, with TRBD2 identical over 7 bases. CDR3 length: 13 amino acids. V dropped 5 bases and J dropped 4; count of bases not matched to a gene: 6. Germline loops: CDR1 GTSNPN, CDR2 SVGIG (reference sequence).

DNA for the CDR3: TGTGCCTGGAGTACCTACGGCGGGAACACTGAAGCTTTCTTT. Its translation: CAWSTYGGNTEAFF. This sequence joins TRBV30 and TRBJ1-1; D not certain. The CDR3 is 14 residues long. Trimming removed 2 bases at V and 1 base at J, with 11 bases between. Germline V CDR1 and CDR2: GTSNPN, SVGIG (reference sequence).

The chain employs TRBV18 and TRBJ2-7, with TRBD2 matching 9 bases. The CDR3 spans 14 residues. CDR1 is KGHSH, CDR2 LQKENI, per germline. V shed 2 bases, J shed 4 bases, and the junction held 3 bases outside the gene matches. The CDR3 DNA is TGTGCCAGCTCACCAGCGGGGGGGCCTTACGAGCAGTACTTC. This translates into CASSPAGGPYEQYF.

This chain links TRBV5-1 with TRBJ1-1; D is unresolved. Trimming took off 0 bases at V and 10 bases at J, with 10 bases between the two ends. The germline CDR1 and CDR2 sequences are SGHRS and YFSETQ. This CDR3 has 12 amino acids. The chain's CDR3 is CASSLDTEGAFF. The CDR3 DNA follows: TGCGCCAGCAGCTTGGACACCGAGGGAGCTTTCTTT.

The chain employs TRBV29-1 and TRBJ2-3; TRBD2 is a possible D gene (6 bases). CDR3 length: 14 amino acids. Germline V gives CDR1 SQVTM, CDR2 ANQGSEA. V was pared by 0 bases and J by 4 bases, with 11 bases between. In DNA, the CDR3 is TGCAGCGTTGAAGATCGGGGGAGCCCAGATACGCAGTATTTT. Its protein product is CSVEDRGSPDTQYF.

The sample holds a few counts of this clone. This chain uses TRBV25-1 with TRBJ2-1, with TRBD2 matching over 7 bases. The CDR3 is made up of 15 amino acids. The V segment lost 1 base and the J segment 8 bases; nucleotides outside the gene matches: 8. Germline assignment: CDR1 MGHDK and CDR2 SYGVNS. For the CDR3, the DNA is TGTGCCAGCAGTGAATCGGGGGGACTGGTCTATGAGCAGTTCTTC. Amino acid sequence: CASSESGGLVYEQFF.

The rearrangement links TRBV2 to TRBJ2-7, with 8 bases that match TRBD1. CDR1 and CDR2 (germline): SNHLY, FYNNEI. The CDR3 loop spans 14 amino acids. J was trimmed by 6 bases and V by 5 bases; bases with no gene match: 9. CDR3 DNA: TGTGCCAGCAGTCGGGACAGGAGGGCCCGCGAGCAGTACTTC. Translation gives CASSRDRRAREQYF.

The chain is built from TRBV5-4 and TRBJ2-2; the match to TRBD1 covers 7 bases. Per the germline V gene, CDR1 is SGHNT and CDR2 is YYREEE (reference sequence). V lost 4 bases to trimming and J lost 6 bases; unmatched junction nucleotides: 3. The CDR3 is made up of 13 amino acids. CDR3: CASSPGQAGELFF. The CDR3 DNA is TGTGCCAGCAGCCCAGGACAGGCCGGGGAGCTGTTTTTT.

The chain carries TRBV19 and TRBJ1-1, with unresolved D. The CDR3 is made up of 12 amino acids. From germline, CDR1 is LNHDA and CDR2 SQIVND (reference sequence). Trimming removed 9 bases at V and 3 bases at J, with 11 bases between. CDR3 in amino acids: CASSFTDTEAFF. The DNA for the CDR3 is TGTGCCAGCTCCTTTACAGACACTGAAGCTTTCTTT.

CDR3 nucleotide sequence: TGTGCCAGCACGCTGGCCGCGGGGCCCCAGCATTTT. Protein product: CASTLAAGPQHF. The genes are TRBV6-1 and TRBJ1-5; D unresolved. The CDR3 totals 12 residues. Trimming stripped 7 bases from V and 9 bases from J, with 13 bases between. CDR1 is MNHNS, CDR2 SASEGT, per germline.

The chain joins TRBV4-1 to TRBJ2-7, with TRBD1 matching over 8 bases. CDR1 is MGHRA and CDR2 is YSYEKL in the germline V gene. With 4 bases clipped from V and 0 bases from J, the junction kept 5 bases outside the gene matches. CDR3 length equals 15 residues. The CDR3 DNA sequence: TGCGCCAGCAGCCGGTCCGGACAGGGCTCCTACGAGCAGTACTTC. Protein product: CASSRSGQGSYEQYF.

The J gene is TRBJ1-3, the V gene TRBV5-6; 7 nucleotides align to TRBD1. The germline V gene has CDR1 SGHDT and CDR2 YYEEEE. V was pared by 2 bases and J by 4 bases, with 12 bases of the junction left unmatched. The CDR3 consists of 17 residues. CDR3 in amino acids: CASSFVDRAVSGNTIYF. DNA for the CDR3: TGTGCCAGCAGCTTTGTCGACAGGGCGGTGTCAGGAAACACCATATATTTT. The complete variable domain, with remaining parts taken from reference TRBV5-6 and TRBJ1-3, reads DAGVTQSPTHLIKTRGQQVTLRCSPKSGHDTVSWYQQALGQGPQFIFQYYEEEERQRGNFPDRFSGHQFPNYSSELNVNALLLGDSALYLCASSFVDRAVSGNTIYFGEGSWLTVV.

CDR3 amino acids: CASSHFRAALATQYF. The CDR3 nucleotides are TGTGCCAGCAGCCATTTCCGCGCGGCGCTAGCTACGCAGTATTTT. The chain has TRBV28 and TRBJ2-3, with a tentative D call TRBD2 (5 bases). Trimming took 6 bases from V and 8 from J, leaving 21 bases between them. The CDR3 covers 15 residues. Germline V lookup: CDR1 MDHEN, CDR2 SYDVKM. The full variable domain, in which reference TRBV28 and TRBJ2-3 provide the parts outside the CDR3, is DVKVTQSSRYLVKRTGEKVFLECVQDMDHENMFWYRQDPGLGLRLIYFSYDVKMKEKGDIPEGYSVSREKKERFSLILESASTNQTSMYLCASSHFRAALATQYFGPGTRLTVL.

The V gene is TRBV7-9, the J gene TRBJ2-3; 8 bases fit TRBD2. The V gene end was trimmed by 0 bases and the J gene end by 4 bases; junction bases not matched to a gene: 6. The CDR3 runs to 16 residues. The germline CDR1 and CDR2 sequences are SEHNR and FQNEAQ (reference sequence). CDR3 coding DNA: TGTGCCAGCAGCTTAGCGTTTGGACTAGCAGCAGATACGCAGTATTTT. It yields the protein CASSLAFGLAADTQYF.

About this clone itself: The junction does not match germline at one end; this may be a read error. The V gene is TRBV7-2, the J gene TRBJ2-3; 8 bases are shared with TRBD2. The V gene's germline CDR1 is SGHTA and CDR2 FQGNSA. The CDR3 sequence is 15 residues long. In DNA, the CDR3 is TGTGCCAGCAGCTTATTCGGGGGGGACACAGATACACGGCATTTT. It encodes CASSLFGGDTDTRHF.

J is TRBJ2-2 and V is TRBV5-1, with D unresolved. From germline, CDR1 is SGHRS and CDR2 YFSETQ. V was shortened by 3 bases and J by 4 bases, with 7 bases between the two germline ends. This CDR3 is 13 amino acids long. Written as DNA, the CDR3 is TGCGCCAGCAGCTCAAGCGTCACCGGGGAGCTGTTTTTT. It encodes CASSSSVTGELFF.

The V and J genes are TRBV11-2 and TRBJ2-7; possible D gene TRBD2, 6 bases. The CDR3 spans 17 residues. With 0 bases removed from V and 4 bases from J, the gap between germline ends came to 19 bases. Germline CDR1 reads SGHAT; CDR2 reads FQNNGV. CDR3 nucleotide sequence: TGTGCCAGCAGCTTAGACCGCCGGGGCTGGGGGAGGTACGAGCAGTACTTC. This encodes CASSLDRRGWGRYEQYF.

The rearrangement joins TRBV14 to TRBJ2-5; no clear D. There are 11 residues in the CDR3. Germline CDR1 and CDR2: SGHDN and FVKESK. With 6 bases removed from V and 5 bases from J, the gap between germline ends came to 7 bases. The CDR3 here is CASSRSETQYF. The CDR3 nucleotides are TGTGCCAGCAGTCGTAGCGAGACCCAGTACTTC. Filled out from reference TRBV14 and TRBJ2-5, the complete variable domain reads EAGVTQFPSHSVIEKGQTVTLRCDPISGHDNLYWYRRVMGKEIKFLLHFVKESKQDESGMPNNRFLAERTGGTYSTLKVQPAELEDSGVYFCASSRSETQYFGPGTRLLVL.

V gene TRBV5-1 combines with J gene TRBJ1-1; D not resolved. Deletions cut 4 bases from V and 1 base from J, with 8 bases between. The germline V gene has CDR1 SGHRS and CDR2 YFSETQ. There are 13 residues in the CDR3. CDR3 region: CASSEPQNTEAFF. In DNA form, the CDR3 reads TGCGCCAGCAGCGAACCACAGAACACTGAAGCTTTCTTT.

The V and J genes are TRBV29-1 and TRBJ2-1, with 9 nucleotides matching TRBD1. V was clipped by 7 bases and J by 6 bases; unmatched bases: 10. The CDR3 is 14 residues long. Looked up from germline, CDR1 is SQVTM and CDR2 is ANQGSEA. The CDR3 is CSAEAQGAGNEQFF. The CDR3 nucleotides are TGCAGCGCGGAGGCACAGGGGGCCGGCAATGAGCAGTTCTTC.

The chain employs TRBV5-4 and TRBJ1-3; 7 bases fit TRBD1. Losses at the gene ends were 0 bases for V and 4 bases for J; bases not matched to a gene: 1. This CDR3 is built from 14 residues. Germline assignment: CDR1 SGHNT and CDR2 YYREEE (reference sequence). The CDR3 coding sequence is TGTGCCAGCAGCTTGGGACAGGGAGGAAACACCATATATTTT. Residues: CASSLGQGGNTIYF.